What follows is one TCR beta chain and its context. The antigen remains undetermined. Per sorted-subset replicate PCR, input was approximately 210 ng DNA, representing 30,000 or so T cell genomes. Clones were read by immunoSEQ multiplex PCR, and TCRdb kept only the in-frame ones, dropping some. The sample lists 600,000 or so clones, more than 95% occurring once. This sample was included in a study of shared clonotypes between healthy human individuals. Findings and caveats of the study: In the sorted subsets, rarefaction showed sequencing was incomplete despite large depth. Generally, naive subsets (rather than memory subsets) showed larger estimated richness.

V shed 1 base, J shed 6 bases, and the junction held 0 bases outside the gene matches. The CDR3 contains 12 residues. The germline V gene encodes CDR1 SQVTM and CDR2 ANQGSEA. Terminally differentiated effector memory CD45RA+ cells were left out of the naive CD8 fraction, which was CD45RO-negative and positively selected for CCR7. The source of this sequence is a young man in good health. V usage is TRBV29-1 and J usage is TRBJ1-1; 9 nucleotides line up with TRBD1. Material: naive CD8+ T cells sorted from blood. The CDR3 protein is CSVEGQGAEAFF. Written as DNA, the CDR3 is TGCAGCGTTGAAGGACAGGGGGCTGAAGCTTTCTTT.